A selection of T cell receptor beta chains follows, all from one sample in a study of cytomegalovirus exposure and HLA in healthy donors. Repertoires were generated with immunoSEQ multiplex PCR, while TCRdb's copy carries only in-frame clones and drops some. The data show 100,000 to 150,000 clones, with 80% to 90% seen just once and about 2.5% held by the top ten. Sequencing input: PBMCs. Receptor source: a man aged 45 to 65 in good health and CMV-seronegative. The CDR3 runs from the conserved cysteine through the conserved F or W. D genes are given only for firm matches. Clone size is shown for a subset of rows, as once, few, many or a class of expanded clone.

TRBV2	-	TRBJ2-7	TRBD1	TGTGCCAGCAGTGAAGATGGGACAGGGCGCTACGAGCAGTACTTC	CASSEDGTGRYEQYF
TRBV2	-	TRBJ1-1	-	TGTGCCAGCAGACAGGGATTGAACACTGAAGCTTTCTTT	CASRQGLNTEAFF
TRBV6-5	-	TRBJ2-7	-	TGTGCCAGCAGCAAAAGACAGTTAAGCTCCTACGAGCAGTACTTC	CASSKRQLSSYEQYF
TRBV5-6	-	TRBJ1-1	TRBD1	TGTGCCAGCAGCTGGACCGGGACAGGGGGTAACACTGAAGCTTTCTTT	CASSWTGTGGNTEAFF
TRBV7-3	-	TRBJ2-1	-	TGTGCCAGCAGCTTAAGTGTGGGGGGATCCTACAATGAGCAGTTCTTC	CASSLSVGGSYNEQFF
TRBV2	-	TRBJ1-4	-	TGTGCCAGCAGTGAAGAATGGGGGGGTTTAGGAGAAAAACTGTTTTTT	CASSEEWGGLGEKLFF
TRBV5-1	-	TRBJ2-1	TRBD2	TGCGCCAGTGGGGGGGTCGGCTACAATGAGCAGTTCTTC	CASGGVGYNEQFF
TRBV21-1	-	TRBJ2-7	-	TGTGCCAGCAGCAACCGGGAAACAAGAAACGAGGCGGAAGAGCAGTACTTC	CASSNRETRNEAEEQYF
TRBV25-1	once	TRBJ2-7	TRBD1	TGTGCCAGCTCCCCCCGGGGACAGGGTATTCCCTACGAGCAGTACTTC	CASSPRGQGIPYEQYF
TRBV2	-	TRBJ1-5	TRBD1	TGTGCCACCACTGACAGGGAGGGTCAGCCCCAGCATTTT	CATTDREGQPQHF
TRBV7-3	-	TRBJ2-3	TRBD2	TGTGCCAGCAGCTTAACGGGACTAGCAGGGGATACGCAGTATTTT	CASSLTGLAGDTQYF
TRBV4-3	-	TRBJ1-4	TRBD1	TGCGCCAGCAGCCTAACTGACAGGGATGTTCAAAAACTGTTTTTT	CASSLTDRDVQKLFF
TRBV5-1	-	TRBJ2-5	TRBD1	TGCGCCAGCAGCACCGGACAGGGGGCGGGAGAGACCCAGTACTTC	CASSTGQGAGETQYF
TRBV6-1	few	TRBJ1-1	-	TGTGCCAGCAGTCTCCTCCTCGGGAACACTGAAGCTTTCTTT	CASSLLLGNTEAFF
TRBV11-2	-	TRBJ2-5	-	TGTGCCAGCAGCCCCGGACACGGACAAGAGACCCAGTACTTC	CASSPGHGQETQYF
TRBV9	once	TRBJ2-5	-	TGTGCCAGCAGCGTAGCTCCGGGGAGAGGAGAGACCCAGTACTTC	CASSVAPGRGETQYF
TRBV7-2	-	TRBJ1-3	-	TGTGCCAGCAGCTTAGGAGGGCCGCTCAGCTCTGGAAACACCATATATTTT	CASSLGGPLSSGNTIYF
TRBV7-3	-	TRBJ1-1	TRBD1	TGTGCCAGCAGTCCAACACCGGGACAGGGGATCAAAGCTTTCTTT	CASSPTPGQGIKAFF
TRBV7-9	-	TRBJ2-1	-	TGTGCCAGCAGCTTGCCTAGCGCAAATGAGCAGTTCTTC	CASSLPSANEQFF
TRBV29-1	-	TRBJ2-3	-	TGCAGCGTTACCGGGATCTCCACAGATACGCAGTATTTT	CSVTGISTDTQYF
TRBV2	-	TRBJ1-2	TRBD1	TGTGCCAGCAGCGGGACAGGGGAGCGCGGCTACACCTTC	CASSGTGERGYTF
TRBV7-9	-	TRBJ2-7	-	TGTGCCAGCAGCTTAGCGCAGGGATGGAACTACGAGCAGTACTTC	CASSLAQGWNYEQYF
TRBV28	-	TRBJ2-3	TRBD2	TGTGCCAGCAGTTTGCTAGCGGGGCTTGATACGCAGTATTTT	CASSLLAGLDTQYF
TRBV30	-	TRBJ1-3	-	TGTGCCTGGAGTGGTCGGAGCTCTGGAAACACCATATATTTT	CAWSGRSSGNTIYF
TRBV18	-	TRBJ1-5	-	TGTGCCAGCTCACCTATGGACTCCTCTTGGGGCAATCAGCCCCAGCATTTT	CASSPMDSSWGNQPQHF